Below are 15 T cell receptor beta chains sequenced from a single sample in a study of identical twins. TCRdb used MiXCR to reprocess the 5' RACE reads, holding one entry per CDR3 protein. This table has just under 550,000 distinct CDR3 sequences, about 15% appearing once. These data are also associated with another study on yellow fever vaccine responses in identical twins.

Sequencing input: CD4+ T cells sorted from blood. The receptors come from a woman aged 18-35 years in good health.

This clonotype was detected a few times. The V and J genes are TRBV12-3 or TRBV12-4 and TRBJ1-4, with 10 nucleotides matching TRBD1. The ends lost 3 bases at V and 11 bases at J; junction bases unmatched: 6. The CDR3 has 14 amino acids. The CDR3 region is CASSFRRTGGKLFF. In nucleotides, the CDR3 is TGTGCCAGCAGTTTCCGCCGGACAGGGGGGAAACTGTTTTTT.

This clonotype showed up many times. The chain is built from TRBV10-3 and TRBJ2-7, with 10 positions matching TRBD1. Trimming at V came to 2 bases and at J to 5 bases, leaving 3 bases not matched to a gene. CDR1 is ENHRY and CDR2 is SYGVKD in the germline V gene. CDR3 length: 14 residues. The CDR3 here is CAISERTGGNEQYF. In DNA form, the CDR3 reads TGTGCCATCAGTGAGCGGACAGGGGGGAACGAGCAGTACTTC.

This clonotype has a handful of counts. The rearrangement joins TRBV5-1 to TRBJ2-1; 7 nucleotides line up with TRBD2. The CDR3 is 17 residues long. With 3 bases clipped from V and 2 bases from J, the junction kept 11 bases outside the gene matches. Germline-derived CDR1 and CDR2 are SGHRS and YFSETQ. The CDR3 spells CASSSAGGLGTYNEQFF. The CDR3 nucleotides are TGCGCCAGCAGCTCGGCGGGCGGACTAGGAACCTACAATGAGCAGTTCTTC. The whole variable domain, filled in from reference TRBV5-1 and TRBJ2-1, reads KAGVTQTPRYLIKTRGQQVTLSCSPISGHRSVSWYQQTPGQGLQFLFEYFSETQRNKGNFPGRFSGRQFSNSRSEMNVSTLELGDSALYLCASSSAGGLGTYNEQFFGPGTRLTVL.

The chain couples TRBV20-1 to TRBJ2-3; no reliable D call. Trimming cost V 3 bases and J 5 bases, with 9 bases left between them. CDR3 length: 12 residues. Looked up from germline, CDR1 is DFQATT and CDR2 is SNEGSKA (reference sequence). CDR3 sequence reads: CSARWAGDTQYF. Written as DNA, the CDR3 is TGCAGTGCTAGGTGGGCAGGAGATACGCAGTATTTT.

This chain's CDR3 is CSGAYRTTINEQFF. CDR3 coding DNA: TGCAGCGGGGCTTACAGGACAACCATTAATGAGCAGTTCTTC. The rearrangement joins TRBV20-1 to TRBJ2-1, with D perhaps matching TRBD1 or TRBD2 (5 bases each). The germline V gene encodes CDR1 DFQATT and CDR2 SNEGSKA (reference sequence). This CDR3 has 14 residues.

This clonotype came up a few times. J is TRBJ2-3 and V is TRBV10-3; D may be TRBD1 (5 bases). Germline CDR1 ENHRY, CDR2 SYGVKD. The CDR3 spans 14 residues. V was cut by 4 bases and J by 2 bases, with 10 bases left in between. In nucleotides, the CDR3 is TGTGCCATCAGTGTCTGGGGCCCCACAGATACGCAGTATTTT. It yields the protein CAISVWGPTDTQYF.

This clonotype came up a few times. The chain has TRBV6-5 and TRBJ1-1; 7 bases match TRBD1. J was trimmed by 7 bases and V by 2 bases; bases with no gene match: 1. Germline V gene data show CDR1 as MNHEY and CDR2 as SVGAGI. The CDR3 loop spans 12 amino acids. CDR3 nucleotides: TGTGCCAGCAGTTACCGACAGGGTGAAGCTTTCTTT. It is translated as CASSYRQGEAFF.

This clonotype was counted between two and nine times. The CDR3 loop reads CASSQDGGTGDTQYF. CDR3 nucleotide sequence: TGCGCCAGCAGCCAAGACGGGGGTACCGGGGATACGCAGTATTTT. The J gene is TRBJ2-3, the V gene TRBV4-1; tentative D call: TRBD2 (6 bases). There are 15 residues in the CDR3. The V gene lost 0 bases and the J gene lost 6 bases, with 13 bases spanning the gap. Looked up from germline, CDR1 is MGHRA and CDR2 is YSYEKL.

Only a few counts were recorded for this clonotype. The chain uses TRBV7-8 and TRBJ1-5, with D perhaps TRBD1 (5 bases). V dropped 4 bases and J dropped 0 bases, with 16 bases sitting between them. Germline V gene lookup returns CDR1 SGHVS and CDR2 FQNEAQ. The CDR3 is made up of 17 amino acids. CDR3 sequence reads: CASSSLTGPNSNQPQHF. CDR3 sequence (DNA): TGTGCCAGCAGCTCGTTGACGGGACCAAATAGCAATCAGCCCCAGCATTTT.

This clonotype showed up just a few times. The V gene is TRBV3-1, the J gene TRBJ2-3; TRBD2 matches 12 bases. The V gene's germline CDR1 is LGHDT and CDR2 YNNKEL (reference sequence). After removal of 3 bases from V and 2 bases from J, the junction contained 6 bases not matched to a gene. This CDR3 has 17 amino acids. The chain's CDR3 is CASSHSGLAGFTDTQYF. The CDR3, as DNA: TGTGCCAGCAGCCATTCCGGACTAGCGGGGTTCACAGATACGCAGTATTTT.

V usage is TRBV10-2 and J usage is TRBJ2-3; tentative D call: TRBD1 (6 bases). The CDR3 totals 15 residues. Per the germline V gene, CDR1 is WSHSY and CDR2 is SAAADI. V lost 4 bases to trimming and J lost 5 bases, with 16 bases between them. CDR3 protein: CASSGPGGGLDTQYF. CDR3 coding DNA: TGCGCCAGCAGTGGACCTGGGGGCGGGTTAGATACGCAGTATTTT.

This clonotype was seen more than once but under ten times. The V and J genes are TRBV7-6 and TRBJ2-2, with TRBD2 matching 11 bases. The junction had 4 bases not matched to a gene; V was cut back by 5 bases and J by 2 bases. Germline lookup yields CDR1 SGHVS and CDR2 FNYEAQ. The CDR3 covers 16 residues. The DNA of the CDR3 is TGTGCCAGCAGCATAACTAGCGGGAGTAACACCGGGGAGCTGTTTTTT. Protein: CASSITSGSNTGELFF.

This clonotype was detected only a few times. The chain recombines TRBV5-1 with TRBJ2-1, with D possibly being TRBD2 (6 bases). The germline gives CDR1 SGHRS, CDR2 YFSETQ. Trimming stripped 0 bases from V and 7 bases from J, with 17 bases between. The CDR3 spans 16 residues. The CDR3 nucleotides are TGCGCCAGCAGCTTGGATCTCTCCGGGAGTGGTAATGAGCAGTTCTTC. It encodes CASSLDLSGSGNEQFF.

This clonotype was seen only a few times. The CDR3 loop is CASGWSPRQGDNYGYTF. CDR3 in DNA: TGTGCTAGTGGTTGGTCACCCAGACAGGGCGATAACTATGGCTACACCTTC. The rearrangement uses TRBV12-5 and TRBJ1-2; 7 bases agree with TRBD1. V trimming: 4 bases; J trimming: 1 base; junction bases outside the gene matches: 12. Looked up from germline, CDR1 is LGHNT and CDR2 is FRNRAP. The CDR3 runs to 17 residues.

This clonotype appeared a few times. CDR3 sequence reads: CASSLLGQGNSPLHF. CDR3 sequence (DNA): TGTGCCAGCAGCCTTCTCGGACAGGGTAATTCACCCCTCCACTTT. V and J are TRBV12-3 or TRBV12-4 and TRBJ1-6, with 8 positions matching TRBD1. CDR3 length equals 15 residues. V gave up 6 bases and J gave up 6 bases; unmatched junction bases: 7.